The 23 T cell receptor beta chains reported below all come from one sample, sequenced in a study of radiotherapy plus CTLA-4 blockade in lung cancer. Libraries were prepared by immunoSEQ multiplex PCR; TCRdb keeps only in-frame clonotypes and omits some of them. The sample lists 40,000 or so clones; approximately 86% were seen once. The specimen was peripheral blood, collected from a patient treated with radiotherapy plus ipilimumab. These receptors were taken from a human donor with non-small cell lung cancer whose response to radiotherapy plus ipilimumab could not be evaluated.

V and J are TRBV18 and TRBJ2-3; possibly TRBD1 for D (6 bases). The germline V and J ends were trimmed by 4 bases and 1 base, with 15 bases remaining between them. Germline CDR1 is KGHSH and CDR2 is LQKENI. The CDR3 runs to 16 residues. The CDR3 spells CASSLRLTGRTDTQYF. As DNA, the CDR3 is TGTGCCAGCTCACTAAGATTGACAGGCCGCACAGATACGCAGTATTTT.

The V and J genes are TRBV19 and TRBJ1-1; 10 bases are shared with TRBD1. Germline CDR1 and CDR2: LNHDA and SQIVND (reference sequence). V gave up 6 bases and J gave up 5 bases; unmatched junction bases: 9. This CDR3 has 15 amino acids. CDR3 region: CASRKGTGDWTEAFF. In DNA, the CDR3 is TGTGCCAGTAGAAAGGGGACAGGGGATTGGACTGAAGCTTTCTTT.

This chain links TRBV7-2 with TRBJ2-1; 11 nucleotides align to TRBD2. This CDR3 comprises 16 residues. V shed 5 bases, J shed 7 bases, and the junction held 10 bases outside the gene matches. Germline-derived CDR1 and CDR2 are SGHTA and FQGNSA. This chain's CDR3 is CASSLTLAGGGNEQFF. CDR3 in DNA: TGTGCCAGCAGCCTAACGCTAGCGGGAGGAGGGAATGAGCAGTTCTTC.

The chain couples TRBV18 to TRBJ2-6; D possibly corresponds to TRBD1 (5 bases). Germline-derived CDR1 and CDR2 are KGHSH and LQKENI. Between the trimmed V and J ends, which lost 6 bases and 12 bases, there was a span of 24 bases. The CDR3 consists of 16 residues. The CDR3 DNA sequence: TGTGCCAGCTCCCCCGTCGTAGGGGCCACCGGTTCCGTCCTGACTTTC. Its protein product is CASSPVVGATGSVLTF.

CDR3 in DNA: TGTGCCAGCAGTTATCGACAGGGAGACCTGCCCCAGCATTTT. Translating it yields CASSYRQGDLPQHF. The chain combines TRBV6-5 with TRBJ1-5; 7 bases map to TRBD1. There are 14 residues in the CDR3. Germline trimming cut 3 bases from V and 9 bases from J; bases unmatched to any gene: 8. The germline gives CDR1 MNHEY, CDR2 SVGAGI.

In this sample, this clone turned up a few times. The chain combines TRBV13 with TRBJ2-3; 15 bases map to TRBD2. This CDR3 contains 18 residues. The trim removed 6 bases at V and 4 bases at J, leaving 11 bases unmatched. Germline V gene data show CDR1 as PRHDT and CDR2 as FYEKMQ (reference sequence). This CDR3 is CASSSWRTSGGAPDTQYF. The CDR3 DNA reads as TGTGCCAGCAGTTCGTGGCGGACTAGCGGGGGGGCCCCAGATACGCAGTATTTT.

The chain has TRBV9 and TRBJ2-7; maybe TRBD1 (6 bases). The CDR3 is 14 amino acids. The ends were cut back, 4 bases at V and 3 bases at J, with 14 bases in the middle. Germline V gene lookup returns CDR1 SGDLS and CDR2 YYNGEE. CDR3 in amino acids: CASSPRTEGYEQYF. CDR3 in DNA: TGTGCCAGCAGCCCGAGGACAGAGGGCTACGAGCAGTACTTC.

The chain joins TRBV4-2 to TRBJ1-4; D not resolved. The V end was cut by 1 base, the J end by 8 bases, with 11 bases between. The V gene's germline CDR1 is LGHNA and CDR2 YNFKEQ. The CDR3 totals 14 residues. The CDR3 region is CASSQGPGAEKLFF. The CDR3 bases are TGTGCCAGCAGCCAAGGGCCGGGAGCCGAAAAACTGTTTTTT.

The chain has TRBV9 and TRBJ1-2, with 9 positions matching TRBD1. The CDR3 is 16 residues long. Germline CDR1 and CDR2: SGDLS and YYNGEE. The J segment lost 4 bases and the V segment lost 1 base, leaving 8 bases of the junction unmatched. This CDR3 is CASSVSGQGSVYGYTF. Here the CDR3 DNA reads TGTGCCAGCAGCGTATCAGGACAGGGGTCCGTCTATGGCTACACCTTC.

The rearrangement uses TRBV4-3 and TRBJ2-7; D call uncertain. Trimming left V 0 bases short and J 0 bases short, with 6 bases between. This CDR3 has 14 residues. Per the germline V gene, CDR1 is LGHNA and CDR2 is YSLEER. The DNA for the CDR3 is TGCGCCAGCAGCCAAGATAGGAGCTCCTACGAGCAGTACTTC. Its protein product is CASSQDRSSYEQYF.

The chain combines TRBV6-5 with TRBJ2-1; 10 bases map to TRBD2. The CDR3 contains 15 residues. The V gene's germline CDR1 is MNHEY and CDR2 SVGAGI. V gave up 2 bases and J gave up 4 bases; unmatched junction bases: 2. The CDR3 nucleotides read TGTGCCAGCAGTTACGGACTAGCGGTTTACAATGAGCAGTTCTTC. Its translation is CASSYGLAVYNEQFF.

The chain joins TRBV6-6 to TRBJ2-5; 9 positions match TRBD2. Germline CDR1 and CDR2: MNHNY and SVGAGI (reference sequence). The junction had 8 bases not matched to a gene; V was cut back by 6 bases and J by 9 bases. CDR3 length: 13 residues. CDR3 region: CASSPSGASAQYF. The CDR3 nucleotides are TGTGCCAGCAGCCCTAGCGGGGCCTCGGCCCAGTACTTC.

The gene calls are TRBV4-2 and TRBJ1-5; 10 bases map to TRBD1. V trimming: 2 bases; J trimming: 4 bases; junction bases outside the gene matches: 5. There are 16 residues in the CDR3. Per germline, CDR1 LGHNA and CDR2 YNFKEQ. In nucleotides, the CDR3 is TGTGCCAGCAGCCAAAACCCGGGACAGGGGAATCAGCCCCAGCATTTT. It yields the protein CASSQNPGQGNQPQHF.

The CDR3, as DNA: TGTGCCAGCAGTTACACCGGGACAGGGTCCTACGAGCAGTACTTC. Its translation: CASSYTGTGSYEQYF. V is TRBV28 and J is TRBJ2-7, with TRBD1 matching over 9 bases. The CDR3 runs to 15 residues. With V trimmed by 4 bases and J by 1 base, 5 bases remained unmatched. The germline V gene encodes CDR1 MDHEN and CDR2 SYDVKM.

The chain links TRBV20-1 to TRBJ2-1; no definite D call. Deletions cut 1 base from V and 7 bases from J, with 5 bases between. The CDR3 length is 11 residues. The germline V gene encodes CDR1 DFQATT and CDR2 SNEGSKA (reference sequence). Written as DNA, the CDR3 is TGCAGTGCTAGAGGTCTTAATGAGCAGTTCTTC. Residues: CSARGLNEQFF.

The chain employs TRBV5-4 and TRBJ2-4, with 8 bases fitting TRBD2. In germline, CDR1 is SGHNT, CDR2 YYREEE (reference sequence). After removal of 4 bases from V and 7 bases from J, the junction contained 10 bases not matched to a gene. The length of the CDR3 is 15 residues. The CDR3 here is CASSRGGVELNIQYF. As DNA, the CDR3 is TGTGCCAGCAGCCGGGGGGGCGTCGAATTGAACATTCAGTACTTC.

This clone was counted a single time. This sequence joins TRBV5-1 and TRBJ2-7; TRBD1 matches 9 bases. Trimming removed 3 bases from V and 6 bases from J; junction bases left unmatched: 16. CDR1 and CDR2 (germline): SGHRS, YFSETQ. The length of the CDR3 is 17 residues. The CDR3 is CASSSGVGRDRVGEQYF. DNA of the CDR3: TGCGCCAGCAGCTCCGGAGTGGGGCGGGACAGGGTAGGCGAGCAGTACTTC.

As regards this clone: Lacking the conserved final phenylalanine or tryptophan, this CDR3 likely reflects a read error. The DNA is omitted, as the CDR3 cannot be located on it reliably, and the CDR3 follows TCRdb's listing. The chain carries TRBV4-1 and TRBJ2-7; the D segment call TRBD2 is taken from the table without a DNA check. Germline V gives CDR1 MGHRA, CDR2 YSYEKL. Ends included, the CDR3 has 13 residues. CDR3 residues: CASPEDLLAGGLG.

This chain joins TRBV4-2 and TRBJ2-4; 9 bases are a match to TRBD2. Per the germline V gene, CDR1 is LGHNA and CDR2 is YNFKEQ. CDR3 length: 19 amino acids. With V trimmed by 1 base and J by 6 bases, 16 bases remained unmatched. DNA for the CDR3: TGTGCCAGCAGCCAAGCGGTATTTGTAGCGGGAGATCGTAGAAACATTCAGTACTTC. Residues: CASSQAVFVAGDRRNIQYF.

This chain connects TRBV6-1 to TRBJ2-4, with D tentatively TRBD1 (6 bases). With 4 bases removed from V and 0 bases from J, the gap between germline ends came to 10 bases. This CDR3 is built from 15 residues. The germline CDR1 and CDR2 sequences are MNHNS and SASEGT. CDR3 in DNA: TGTGCCAGCAGTGGGTACAGGGTAGCCAAAAACATTCAGTACTTC. Translating it yields CASSGYRVAKNIQYF.

The V and J genes are TRBV5-1 and TRBJ2-1; a possible D gene is TRBD1 (6 bases). The CDR3 totals 13 residues. V was shortened by 0 bases and J by 5 bases, with 6 bases between the two germline ends. In germline, CDR1 is SGHRS, CDR2 YFSETQ. The CDR3 spells CASSLEGDNEQFF. The CDR3 nucleotides are TGCGCCAGCAGCTTGGAGGGGGACAATGAGCAGTTCTTC.

This chain joins TRBV2 and TRBJ2-3; 10 bases fit TRBD2. Per the germline V gene, CDR1 is SNHLY and CDR2 is FYNNEI. J was trimmed by 3 bases and V by 4 bases; bases with no gene match: 4. The CDR3 spans 15 residues. The CDR3 here is CASSGGSGGTDTQYF. The CDR3 DNA reads TGTGCCAGCAGTGGTGGTAGCGGGGGGACAGATACGCAGTATTTT.

The chain joins TRBV19 to TRBJ1-2; possibly TRBD1 for D (6 bases). Germline CDR1 reads LNHDA; CDR2 reads SQIVND (reference sequence). The CDR3 is 13 amino acids. Trimming removed 6 bases at V and 4 bases at J, with 12 bases between. CDR3 region: CASRTTGGYGYTF. As DNA, the CDR3 is TGTGCCAGTAGGACGACAGGCGGCTATGGCTACACCTTC.